This T cell receptor (beta chain) was retrieved from a study of cytomegalovirus exposure and HLA in healthy donors. Study outcomes and limitations: A missense DCLRE1C variant was associated with V- and J-gene trimming of TCR beta chains in a later analysis, and an independent cohort replicated the association.

The study ran its PCR with 60 Vbeta and 13 Jbeta primers. The method was immunoSEQ multiplex PCR; TCRdb's version includes in-frame clones alone and lacks a portion of them. The table shows fewer than 150,000 clones, with approximately 79% occurring only once. As to this clone: The antigen is undetermined.

Per germline, CDR1 SGHTA and CDR2 FQGNSA. This CDR3 region has 15 residues. Deletions cut 3 bases from V and 6 bases from J, with 18 bases between. This clonotype was obtained from a female donor in good health and CMV-seronegative. V usage is TRBV7-2 and J usage is TRBJ2-7; D is perhaps TRBD2 (6 bases). Specimen: PBMCs. In DNA form, the CDR3 reads TGTGCCAGCAGCTTGACTAGGGAACCACCTCTCGAGCAGTACTTC. It yields the protein CASSLTREPPLEQYF.